These T cell receptor beta chains were read from a single sample in a study of cytomegalovirus exposure and HLA in healthy donors. Sequencing was performed with immunoSEQ multiplex PCR; in TCRdb, only in-frame clones are kept and a portion is missing. This table holds roughly 100,000 clones, over 65% found once. Material: PBMCs. The receptors shown here come from a man aged 40-49 years in good health and CMV-seropositive. The CDR3 runs from the conserved cysteine through the conserved F or W.

J	V	length	CDR3
TRBJ1-5	TRBV28	14	CASINDRVYQPQHF
TRBJ2-7	TRBV7-2	12	CASSLEGDEQYF
TRBJ1-4	TRBV4-2	15	CASRPGTGQSEKLFF
TRBJ1-1	TRBV10-3	12	CAAGQAGTEAFF
TRBJ1-2	TRBV2	13	CASRFGTGDGYTF
TRBJ2-3	TRBV7-2	14	CASGKRGATDTQYF
TRBJ1-1	TRBV29-1	12	CSVGRTGGATFF
TRBJ1-1	TRBV28	16	CASTGQLLMSNTEAFF
TRBJ2-5	TRBV7-9	14	CASSLASGQETQYF
TRBJ2-7	TRBV6-5	16	CASSSPGQDFSYEQYF
TRBJ2-1	TRBV4-1	15	CASSPLQGGLNEQFF
TRBJ1-5	TRBV30	18	CAWSYGRGLLSSYQPQHF
TRBJ2-7	TRBV18	14	CASSPAGASYEQYF
TRBJ1-4	TRBV19	15	CASSREGTGVEKLFF
TRBJ1-1	TRBV7-2	17	CASSPGAAQGTNTEAFF
TRBJ2-7	TRBV7-9	13	CASRWDRDHEQYF
TRBJ2-7	TRBV27	14	CASSLGRGVNEQYF
TRBJ1-6	TRBV28	14	CASSFGEYNSPLHF
TRBJ2-1	TRBV7-6	15	CASRPLRGAGYEQFF
TRBJ2-3	TRBV7-3	14	CASSPRAGGDTQYF
TRBJ1-1	TRBV4-1	15	CASSQDPGVNTEAFF
TRBJ2-3	TRBV6-5	14	CASSLLGGKDTQYF
TRBJ2-3	TRBV18	15	CASRSRESSTDTQYF